This entry describes one T cell receptor beta chain. Antigen unknown. The sample originates from a study of CD8+CD57+ T cells in acquired aplastic anemia. On the study more broadly: Mean yield of DNA from sorted CD4+ and CD8+ cells was roughly 3.2 ug. Regarding the study as a whole: Patients and controls had in common 25 to 30 CD8+ CDR3 sequences.

Sequencing involved patients with CD8+CD57+ cell expansion previously shown by flow cytometry. There was no therapy given to any patient before the blood sampling took place. The template used for profiling TCR beta VDJ and CDR3 was genomic DNA. TCRdb re-called the reads with MiXCR, one entry per CDR3 protein. The table has roughly 100,000 distinct CDR3 sequences, roughly 70% seen once. Sequenced input: sorted CD4+, CD8+, or CD8+CD57+ T cells (not recorded which) from PBMCs. The receptor was isolated from a human donor with aplastic anemia.

The CDR3 sequence: CASRLDSRGETQYF. CDR3 in DNA: TGCGCCAGCAGGTTAGACAGTAGAGGGGAAACCCAGTACTTC. This rearrangement joins TRBV5-1 to TRBJ2-7; D assignment may be TRBD1 or TRBD2 (5 bases each). Germline V CDR1 and CDR2: SGHRS, YFSETQ. V was trimmed by 5 bases and J by 10 bases, leaving 22 bases between them. The CDR3 is 14 residues long.